The 10 T cell receptor beta chains in this list originate from one sample, sequenced in a study of patients and donors after allogeneic stem cell transplantation. MiXCR, run by TCRdb on the RT-PCR reads, gives a single entry per CDR3 protein. The top ten hold roughly 26% of the sample, which has around 170,000 distinct CDR3 sequences, approximately 25% seen once. The source material was blood, either unsorted or a sorted T cell fraction (not recorded which). Receptors were obtained from a human donor who was either an allogeneic HSCT recipient or a stem cell or donor lymphocyte infusion donor (not recorded which). It is not recorded whose cells these are; they may come from a transplant donor.

The rearrangement joins TRBV20-1 to TRBJ2-1; D is unclear. Germline V gives CDR1 DFQATT, CDR2 SNEGSKA (reference sequence). V was shortened by 2 bases and J by 4 bases, with 9 bases between the two germline ends. This CDR3 region has 13 residues. CDR3 in amino acids: CSARLFRYNEQFF. CDR3 DNA: TGCAGTGCTAGACTGTTCCGGTACAATGAGCAGTTCTTC.

The count of this clonotype is one. The chain joins TRBV7-3 to TRBJ2-2; D call uncertain. CDR3 length equals 13 residues. The germline gives CDR1 SGHTA, CDR2 FQGTGA. V was shortened by 3 bases and J by 4 bases, with 6 bases between the two germline ends. The CDR3 bases are TGTGCCAGCAGCTTCCTGGGCACCGGGGAGCTGTTTTTT. Translation: CASSFLGTGELFF.

The rearrangement uses TRBV7-3 and TRBJ1-1; 8 nucleotides align to TRBD1. V was clipped by 2 bases and J by 5 bases; unmatched bases: 4. Germline-derived CDR1 and CDR2 are SGHTA and FQGTGA. The CDR3 covers 14 residues. The CDR3 protein is CASSLGQGETEAFF. DNA of the CDR3: TGTGCCAGCAGCTTAGGACAGGGAGAGACTGAAGCTTTCTTT.

V gene TRBV20-1 combines with J gene TRBJ2-7; D call uncertain. The CDR3 has 11 amino acids. The V gene's germline CDR1 is DFQATT and CDR2 SNEGSKA (reference sequence). The germline V and J ends were trimmed by 3 bases and 6 bases, with 9 bases remaining between them. The CDR3 nucleotides read TGCAGTGCTAGCAAAGGGTTCGAGCAGTACTTC. Translation: CSASKGFEQYF.

The V gene is TRBV29-1, the J gene TRBJ1-2; D unresolved. Germline loops: CDR1 SQVTM, CDR2 ANQGSEA. Trimming took 0 bases from V and 6 from J, leaving 14 bases between them. There are 14 residues in the CDR3. CDR3 in DNA: TGCAGCGTTGAAGATCTAGCGCGGTCTGATGGCTACACCTTC. Amino acids: CSVEDLARSDGYTF.

CDR3: CATSRGPVLAKNIQYF. The CDR3 region has the DNA TGTGCCACCAGCAGAGGGCCCGTTCTAGCCAAAAACATTCAGTACTTC. V usage is TRBV15 and J usage is TRBJ2-4; unclear D gene. Deletions cut 1 base from V and 0 bases from J, with 10 bases between. Germline V gene sequence: CDR1 LNHNV, CDR2 YYDKDF (reference sequence). CDR3 length: 16 residues.

This clonotype has only a few counts. The CDR3, as DNA: TGTGCCAGCAGTTTTGGCAATGAGCAGTTCTTC. This gives the protein CASSFGNEQFF. The chain combines TRBV12-3 or TRBV12-4 with TRBJ2-1; D gene ambiguous. The CDR3 runs 11 residues. Trimming took 3 bases from V and 6 from J, leaving 3 bases between them.

This chain connects TRBV20-1 to TRBJ2-1; D remains ambiguous. The CDR3 totals 12 residues. Germline V CDR1 and CDR2: DFQATT, SNEGSKA (reference sequence). The V gene lost 1 base and the J gene lost 7 bases, with 8 bases spanning the gap. CDR3 nucleotides: TGCAGTGCTAGAGCCCCCCTTAATGAGCAGTTCTTC. Its translation is CSARAPLNEQFF.

J is TRBJ2-5 and V is TRBV29-1, with 7 bases that match TRBD1. V was clipped by 7 bases and J by 1 base; unmatched bases: 3. Germline V gene data show CDR1 as SQVTM and CDR2 as ANQGSEA. The CDR3 consists of 12 residues. The CDR3 DNA follows: TGCAGCGCCGGGGACAGCCAAGAGACCCAGTACTTC. It yields the protein CSAGDSQETQYF.

This clonotype has ten or more counts. The chain joins TRBV7-2 to TRBJ1-2, with TRBD1 as a possible D gene (5 bases). The germline gives CDR1 SGHTA, CDR2 FQGNSA. There are 15 residues in the CDR3. Trimming shortened V by 1 base and J by 2 bases, and 11 bases separated the two germline ends. The CDR3 nucleotides read TGTGCCAGCAGCTTAGGCTTGGGGCTCAACTATGGCTACACCTTC. Protein: CASSLGLGLNYGYTF.